Listed here are 30 T cell receptor beta chains from one sample, sequenced in a study of control samples from healthy donors and cancer patients. Profiling relied on immunoSEQ multiplex PCR, and the TCRdb table lists in-frame clones only, not all of them. This sample has some 140,000 clones, with about 85% found just once. The sample taken for sequencing was blood. These receptors originate from a woman aged 30 to 39 in good health.

The gene calls are TRBV23-1 and TRBJ2-3; D ambiguous. TRBV23-1 is given ORF status, its function remaining uncertain. This CDR3 contains 14 residues. Trimming took 6 bases from V and 0 from J, leaving 10 bases between them. The CDR3 DNA sequence: TGCGCCAGCAGCTCGTGTAAAAGCACAGATACGCAGTATTTT. Translation: CASSSCKSTDTQYF.

In DNA, the CDR3 is TGTGCCAGCAGTTTAACAGGGGGCAATCAGCCCCAGCATTTT. Protein: CASSLTGGNQPQHF. V is TRBV28 and J is TRBJ1-5; 7 bases align to TRBD1. The CDR3 runs 14 residues. Germline loops: CDR1 MDHEN, CDR2 SYDVKM. V dropped 2 bases and J dropped 2; count of bases not matched to a gene: 0.

This clone was detected a few times. The gene calls are TRBV19 and TRBJ2-7; 7 nucleotides match TRBD2. The CDR3 has 14 amino acids. Per the germline V gene, CDR1 is LNHDA and CDR2 is SQIVND (reference sequence). V dropped 2 bases and J dropped 3; count of bases not matched to a gene: 4. The DNA of the CDR3 is TGTGCCAGTAGTATAAACGGGGGGTACTACGAGCAGTACTTC. Amino acids: CASSINGGYYEQYF.

The V gene is TRBV28, the J gene TRBJ1-3; D is ambiguous. Trimming cost V 5 bases and J 5 bases, with 4 bases left between them. This CDR3 contains 11 residues. Germline V gene data show CDR1 as MDHEN and CDR2 as SYDVKM. CDR3 residues: CASSVRNTIYF. CDR3 nucleotide sequence: TGTGCCAGCAGTGTTCGAAACACCATATATTTT.

The J gene is TRBJ2-7, the V gene TRBV7-9; no clear D gene. This CDR3 is built from 15 residues. Germline V gene sequence: CDR1 SEHNR, CDR2 FQNEAQ (reference sequence). Trimming left V 1 base short and J 4 bases short, with 14 bases between. The DNA for the CDR3 is TGTGCCAGCAGCTTAGGCGTACTAACAGTTTACGAGCAGTACTTC. Translating gives CASSLGVLTVYEQYF. Using reference TRBV7-9 and TRBJ2-7 for the parts outside the CDR3, the full variable domain is DTGVSQNPRHKITKRGQNVTFRCDPISEHNRLYWYRQTLGQGPEFLTYFQNEAQLEKSRLLSDRFSAERPKGSFSTLEIQRTEQGDSAMYLCASSLGVLTVYEQYFGPGTRLTVT.

This chain joins TRBV30 and TRBJ2-5; TRBD2 aligns across 9 bases. The CDR3 is 15 residues long. V dropped 2 bases and J dropped 1; count of bases not matched to a gene: 5. CDR1 GTSNPN and CDR2 SVGIG come from the germline V gene (reference sequence). The CDR3 bases are TGTGCCTGGAGTCACAAGACTAGCGGCCAAGAGACCCAGTACTTC. Amino acid sequence: CAWSHKTSGQETQYF. Filled out from reference TRBV30 and TRBJ2-5, the complete variable domain reads SQTIHQWPATLVQPVGSPLSLECTVEGTSNPNLYWYRQAAGRGLQLLFYSVGIGQISSEVPQNLSASRPQDRQFILSSKKLLLSDSGFYLCAWSHKTSGQETQYFGPGTRLLVL.

The CDR3 spells CASRKLAGLNEQFF. CDR3 DNA sequence: TGTGCCAGCAGAAAACTAGCGGGATTGAATGAGCAGTTCTTC. The chain couples TRBV6-5 to TRBJ2-1; 10 bases agree with TRBD2. The V and J ends lost 6 bases and 7 bases, in that order; junction bases with no gene match: 6. This CDR3 is 14 amino acids long. Germline V CDR1 and CDR2: MNHEY, SVGAGI.

The table lists this clone with a few counts. The chain has TRBV19 and TRBJ1-5; possibly TRBD1 for D (5 bases). The V end was cut by 3 bases, the J end by 3 bases, with 12 bases between. CDR1 is LNHDA and CDR2 is SQIVND in the germline V gene (reference sequence). The CDR3 contains 15 residues. CDR3 DNA sequence: TGTGCCAGTAGTATTATGGGGGATAACAATCAGCCCCAGCATTTT. This translates into CASSIMGDNNQPQHF.

This rearrangement joins TRBV5-1 to TRBJ1-2; D is uncertain. CDR1 is SGHRS, CDR2 YFSETQ, per germline. Trimming left V 2 bases short and J 0 bases short, with 11 bases between. This CDR3 is built from 15 residues. Here the CDR3 DNA reads TGCGCCAGCAGCTTAGATCGACCCGCTAACTATGGCTACACCTTC. Amino acids: CASSLDRPANYGYTF.

The J gene is TRBJ2-2, the V gene TRBV21-1; the tabulated D call, TRBD2, remains unverified against the DNA. TRBV21-1 constitutes a pseudogene. The CDR3 loop spans 14 amino acids. In nucleotides, the CDR3 is TGTGCCAGCATGGGGGACTGCGGCACCGGGGAGCTGTTTTTT. Translating it yields CASMGDCGTGELFF.

The chain combines TRBV7-2 with TRBJ2-7, with D unresolved. Per germline, CDR1 SGHTA and CDR2 FQGNSA. Trimming removed 1 base at V and 0 bases at J, with 7 bases between. The CDR3 sequence is 14 residues long. Written as DNA, the CDR3 is TGTGCCAGCAGCTTAGTACAGCTCTCCTACGAGCAGTACTTC. It yields the protein CASSLVQLSYEQYF.

The chain has TRBV30 and TRBJ1-2, with D possibly TRBD1 on 5 matching bases. This CDR3 comprises 11 residues. Germline V gene sequence: CDR1 GTSNPN, CDR2 SVGIG (reference sequence). Trimming left V 1 base short and J 6 bases short, with 6 bases between. CDR3 DNA sequence: TGTGCCTGGAGTGCCAGGGATGGCTACACCTTC. It encodes CAWSARDGYTF.

This rearrangement joins TRBV19 to TRBJ2-7; maybe TRBD1 (6 bases). CDR1 LNHDA and CDR2 SQIVND come from the germline V gene (reference sequence). V was clipped by 3 bases and J by 2 bases, with 11 bases between them. The CDR3 is 14 residues long. As DNA, the CDR3 is TGTGCCAGTAGTATCCGGACAGTTCCCTACGAGCAGTACTTC. Translated, it gives CASSIRTVPYEQYF.

The V and J genes are TRBV24-1 and TRBJ1-4, with 7 bases lining up with TRBD1. This CDR3 region has 13 residues. The germline V gene has CDR1 KGHDR and CDR2 SFDVKD. V trimming: 2 bases; J trimming: 12 bases; junction bases outside the gene matches: 5. The CDR3 sequence: CATSDYLTGELFF. The CDR3 region has the DNA TGTGCCACCAGTGATTACCTCACAGGGGAACTGTTTTTT.

The rearrangement joins TRBV30 to TRBJ1-1; D remains ambiguous. There are 14 residues in the CDR3. V was shortened by 1 base and J by 3 bases, with 12 bases between the two germline ends. Germline V lookup: CDR1 GTSNPN, CDR2 SVGIG (reference sequence). Here the CDR3 reads CAWSDQDGDTEAFF. The CDR3 DNA reads as TGTGCCTGGAGTGACCAGGACGGGGACACTGAAGCTTTCTTT.

The rearrangement uses TRBV11-2 and TRBJ1-2; D possibly corresponds to TRBD1 (5 bases). Germline values: CDR1 SGHAT, CDR2 FQNNGV. Trimming left V 1 base short and J 4 bases short, with 10 bases between. CDR3 length: 14 residues. The CDR3 sequence is CASSLVGGTYGYTF. The CDR3, as DNA: TGTGCCAGCAGCTTAGTCGGGGGGACCTATGGCTACACCTTC.

The chain couples TRBV6-6 to TRBJ1-2, with 7 bases that match TRBD1. CDR1 and CDR2 (germline): MNHNY, SVGAGI (reference sequence). The length of the CDR3 is 13 residues. The V gene end was trimmed by 6 bases and the J gene end by 4 bases; junction bases not matched to a gene: 5. The CDR3 spells CASSPGQSYGYTF. Here the CDR3 DNA reads TGTGCCAGCAGCCCGGGACAGAGCTATGGCTACACCTTC.

This chain links TRBV10-1 with TRBJ1-4; unclear D gene. V lost 2 bases and J 8 bases, leaving 12 bases between the germline ends. This CDR3 contains 14 residues. Germline-derived CDR1 and CDR2 are WNHNN and SYGVQD (reference sequence). CDR3 coding DNA: TGCGCCAGCAGTGAGGCAGGAGCCGTCGAAAAACTGTTTTTT. This codes for CASSEAGAVEKLFF.

The gene calls are TRBV5-5 and TRBJ1-1; the D is unclear. The germline CDR1 and CDR2 sequences are SGHKS and YYEKEE (reference sequence). V lost 1 base and J 1 base, leaving 11 bases between the germline ends. This CDR3 spans 15 amino acids. The CDR3 loop is CASSLPGSGNTEAFF. In nucleotides, the CDR3 is TGTGCCAGCAGCTTGCCGGGGAGCGGGAACACTGAAGCTTTCTTT.

This clone was counted between two and nine times. The chain carries TRBV29-1 and TRBJ1-1; perhaps TRBD1 as D (6 bases). V lost 5 bases and J 5 bases, leaving 18 bases between the germline ends. This CDR3 has 14 residues. The germline gives CDR1 SQVTM, CDR2 ANQGSEA. The CDR3, as DNA: TGCAGCGTTACCCATGGGGGGCGCGGGACTGAAGCTTTCTTT. It specifies CSVTHGGRGTEAFF.

The chain joins TRBV9 to TRBJ1-3; no definite D call. V lost 6 bases and J lost 4, with 5 bases in between. Looked up from germline, CDR1 is SGDLS and CDR2 is YYNGEE. CDR3 length: 11 amino acids. CDR3 in amino acids: CASKTGNTIYF. CDR3 bases: TGTGCCAGCAAAACCGGAAACACCATATATTTT.

The chain joins TRBV6-5 to TRBJ1-5, with a tentative D call TRBD1 (5 bases). This CDR3 spans 13 amino acids. Germline CDR1 reads MNHEY; CDR2 reads SVGAGI. Trimming took off 8 bases at V and 3 bases at J, with 11 bases between the two ends. CDR3 sequence reads: CASGYRNNQPQHF. For the CDR3, the DNA is TGTGCCAGCGGATACAGGAACAATCAGCCCCAGCATTTT.

This chain joins TRBV4-1 and TRBJ2-5; D remains unclear. Germline V gives CDR1 MGHRA, CDR2 YSYEKL. V shed 1 base and J shed 4 bases, with 13 bases lying between them. The CDR3 has 15 residues. CDR3 in amino acids: CASSQVPGSPETQYF. The CDR3 region has the DNA TGCGCCAGCAGCCAAGTCCCCGGGTCTCCAGAGACCCAGTACTTC.

The chain combines TRBV11-1 with TRBJ2-7, with D possibly being TRBD1 (6 bases). Trimming stripped 3 bases from V and 2 bases from J, with 11 bases between. Germline CDR1 reads SGHAT; CDR2 reads FQDESV (reference sequence). The CDR3 runs 14 residues. The CDR3 loop is CASSFSAGAYEQYF. The CDR3 coding sequence is TGTGCCAGCAGCTTCTCGGCAGGGGCCTACGAGCAGTACTTC.

This sequence joins TRBV28 and TRBJ1-5; D may be TRBD1 (6 bases). This CDR3 is built from 13 residues. CDR1 and CDR2 from the germline V gene are MDHEN and SYDVKM. Trimming cost V 5 bases and J 4 bases, with 9 bases left between them. CDR3 loop: CASSTGKNQPQHF. Here the CDR3 DNA reads TGTGCCAGCAGTACAGGGAAGAATCAGCCCCAGCATTTT. Using reference TRBV28 and TRBJ1-5 for the parts outside the CDR3, the full variable domain is DVKVTQSSRYLVKRTGEKVFLECVQDMDHENMFWYRQDPGLGLRLIYFSYDVKMKEKGDIPEGYSVSREKKERFSLILESASTNQTSMYLCASSTGKNQPQHFGDGTRLSIL.

This chain joins TRBV7-9 and TRBJ2-3; D not certain. Germline V CDR1 and CDR2: SEHNR, FQNEAQ (reference sequence). V was pared by 4 bases and J by 0 bases, with 14 bases between. The CDR3 totals 16 residues. For the CDR3, the DNA is TGTGCCAGCAGCTCCCATGGTTCACGGAGCACAGATACGCAGTATTTT. The encoded protein is CASSSHGSRSTDTQYF.

The chain employs TRBV9 and TRBJ1-5, with D perhaps TRBD1 (5 bases). This CDR3 has 14 amino acids. The germline gives CDR1 SGDLS, CDR2 YYNGEE. V shed 3 bases and J shed 9 bases, with 16 bases lying between them. CDR3 DNA: TGTGCCAGCAGCGCCGCGGGGGGGAACTGGCCCCAGCATTTT. It translates to CASSAAGGNWPQHF.

V is TRBV20-1 and J is TRBJ1-4, with TRBD1 as a possible D gene (6 bases). CDR1 is DFQATT and CDR2 is SNEGSKA in the germline V gene (reference sequence). The CDR3 extends over 13 amino acids. V gave up 4 bases and J gave up 8 bases, with 14 bases separating them. Here the CDR3 DNA reads TGCAGTGCTACTGAGGGGGGACAAGAAAAACTGTTTTTT. This translates into CSATEGGQEKLFF.

This chain joins TRBV19 and TRBJ1-1; D remains ambiguous. Germline-derived CDR1 and CDR2 are LNHDA and SQIVND (reference sequence). Between the trimmed V and J ends, which lost 1 base and 4 bases, there was a span of 4 bases. The CDR3 runs 12 residues. CDR3 coding DNA: TGTGCCAGTAGTATAGCTGGCACTGAAGCTTTCTTT. It codes for CASSIAGTEAFF.

This chain uses TRBV14 with TRBJ2-1; the D gene is possibly TRBD1 (7 bases). The CDR3 covers 17 residues. Per the germline V gene, CDR1 is SGHDN and CDR2 is FVKESK. Trimming took 0 bases from V and 6 from J, leaving 18 bases between them. This CDR3 is CASSQDQGGGASNEQFF. The DNA for the CDR3 is TGTGCCAGCAGCCAAGATCAAGGAGGGGGCGCTTCCAATGAGCAGTTCTTC.